One sample yielded the 5 T cell receptor beta chains listed below, sequenced in a study of control samples from healthy donors and cancer patients. Produced via immunoSEQ multiplex PCR; TCRdb's table is partial and in-frame only. The sample shows 45,000 to 60,000 clones, around nine tenths of them seen only once. The material sequenced was PBMCs. These receptors all come from a man aged 25 to 40 with colorectal cancer.

V usage is TRBV27 and J usage is TRBJ1-4; the D is unclear. Trimming removed 7 bases from V and 0 bases from J, with 12 bases in between. CDR1 and CDR2 (germline): MNHEY, SMNVEV (reference sequence). CDR3 size: 15 residues. CDR3 amino acids: CASTKGDPTNEKLFF. In DNA, the CDR3 is TGTGCCAGCACCAAAGGAGACCCAACTAATGAAAAACTGTTTTTT.

The chain uses TRBV6-2 or TRBV6-3 and TRBJ1-2; D remains unclear. The V and J ends lost 5 bases and 2 bases respectively, with 18 bases between them. Per the germline V gene, CDR1 is MNHEY and CDR2 is SVGEGT. The CDR3 consists of 16 residues. The CDR3 sequence is CASSTPTLRANYGYTF. The CDR3 nucleotides are TGTGCCAGCAGTACCCCAACCCTGAGGGCAAACTATGGCTACACCTTC.

The chain combines TRBV19 with TRBJ2-1, with 14 bases that match TRBD2. This CDR3 region has 14 residues. CDR1 and CDR2 from the germline V gene are LNHDA and SQIVND (reference sequence). V shed 3 bases, J shed 8 bases, and the junction held 0 bases outside the gene matches. The DNA for the CDR3 is TGTGCCAGTAGTATGACTAGCGGGGGGGATGAGCAGTTCTTC. Protein product: CASSMTSGGDEQFF.

Only one count was recorded for this clone. This sequence joins TRBV7-9 and TRBJ1-1, with D perhaps matching TRBD1 (5 bases). Between the trimmed V and J ends, which lost 6 bases and 4 bases, there was a span of 15 bases. The germline V gene has CDR1 SEHNR and CDR2 FQNEAQ (reference sequence). This CDR3 has 14 residues. The CDR3 loop is CASSHRMVSTEAFF. The DNA of the CDR3 is TGTGCCAGCAGTCACAGGATGGTCAGCACTGAAGCTTTCTTT.

The rearrangement links TRBV4-1 to TRBJ2-5; D not resolved. The CDR3 is 15 residues long. The V gene lost 1 base and the J gene lost 1 base, with 10 bases spanning the gap. CDR1 is MGHRA, CDR2 YSYEKL, per germline. CDR3 sequence reads: CASSQGELFQETQYF. CDR3 DNA: TGCGCCAGCAGCCAAGGAGAACTTTTCCAAGAGACCCAGTACTTC.